Listed below are T cell receptor beta chains from one sample, sequenced in a study of cytomegalovirus exposure and HLA in healthy donors. The protocol was immunoSEQ multiplex PCR, while the TCRdb copy is restricted to in-frame clones and leaves out a portion. Here the sample spans around 130,000 clones, 76% being singletons. Sequencing was carried out using PBMCs. These receptors all come from a middle-aged man in good health and CMV-seronegative. The CDR3 runs from the conserved cysteine through the conserved F or W. D genes are given only for firm matches. Rows give clone size only sometimes, using once, few, many, or a class for an expanded clone.

TRBJ2-3 | - | - | TRBV7-2 | TGTGCCAGCAGCTTATTGGGGGGATTCAACACAGATACGCAGTATTTT | CASSLLGGFNTDTQYF
TRBJ2-4 | - | TRBD1 | TRBV2 | TGTGCCAGCAGTGAAACGGGACAGTCAAGCAAAAACATTCAGTACTTC | CASSETGQSSKNIQYF
TRBJ2-1 | few | TRBD2 | TRBV4-1 | TGCGCCAGCAGCCAAGGCGGGGGGTTAGAACACAATGAGCAGTTCTTC | CASSQGGGLEHNEQFF
TRBJ2-4 | - | TRBD2 | TRBV7-2 | TGTGCCAGCAGCTTAGCGATAGGACTAGCGGCAGCTGACATTCAGTACTTC | CASSLAIGLAAADIQYF
TRBJ2-5 | - | TRBD2 | TRBV12-5 | TGTGCTAGTGGTCTTAGCGGGAAACGCCAAGAGACCCAGTACTTC | CASGLSGKRQETQYF
TRBJ1-6 | - | - | TRBV6-6 | TGTGCCAGCAGCCAGCGGACAGATTATAATTCACCCCTCCACTTT | CASSQRTDYNSPLHF
TRBJ2-3 | - | - | TRBV21-1 | TGTGCCAGCAGCAAAGATCCTAGCGGGACAAATACGCAGTATTTT | CASSKDPSGTNTQYF
TRBJ2-1 | few | - | TRBV13 | TGTGCCAGCAGGCGGGCGGGATACAATGAGCAGTTCTTC | CASRRAGYNEQFF
TRBJ2-7 | - | - | TRBV4-1 | TGCGCCAGCAGCCTCACACAGGGCAGGGACTACGAGCAGTACTTC | CASSLTQGRDYEQYF
TRBJ1-1 | once | - | TRBV7-9 | TGTGCCAGCAGCCCTCCTACAGGGATGAACACTGAAGCTTTCTTT | CASSPPTGMNTEAFF
TRBJ2-5 | few | TRBD2 | TRBV19 | TGTGCCAGTAGTATAGCCTCTCGGGGAGGGGAAGAGACCCAGTACTTC | CASSIASRGGEETQYF
TRBJ2-2 | - | TRBD1 | TRBV7-8 | TGTGCCAGCAGTCGACAGGGGGCGCAAACCGGGGAGCTGTTTTTT | CASSRQGAQTGELFF
TRBJ2-2 | - | TRBD2 | TRBV15 | TGTGCCACCAGCAGGCGACTTGGGGGGGAGGGTCCCGGGGAGCTGTTTTTT | CATSRRLGGEGPGELFF
TRBJ2-1 | - | - | TRBV28 | TGTGCCAGCGGAACCCTTCCGGGGTTGGCGGATGAGCAGTTCTTC | CASGTLPGLADEQFF
TRBJ2-2 | - | TRBD1 | TRBV2 | TGTGCCAGCAGTATAGAGACAGGGGAGTCCACCGGGGAGCTGTTTTTT | CASSIETGESTGELFF
TRBJ1-4 | - | - | TRBV9 | TGTGCCAGCAGCGTAGAGCCGGGGACTAATGAAAAACTGTTTTTT | CASSVEPGTNEKLFF
TRBJ2-3 | - | - | TRBV5-1 | TGCGCCAGCAGCGGCGGGCGAGGCACAGATACGCAGTATTTT | CASSGGRGTDTQYF
TRBJ2-3 | - | - | TRBV7-9 | TGTGCCAGCAGCTTACTTCTTTCTCTGGGCGGGGAGGGCACAGATACGCAGTATTTT | CASSLLLSLGGEGTDTQYF